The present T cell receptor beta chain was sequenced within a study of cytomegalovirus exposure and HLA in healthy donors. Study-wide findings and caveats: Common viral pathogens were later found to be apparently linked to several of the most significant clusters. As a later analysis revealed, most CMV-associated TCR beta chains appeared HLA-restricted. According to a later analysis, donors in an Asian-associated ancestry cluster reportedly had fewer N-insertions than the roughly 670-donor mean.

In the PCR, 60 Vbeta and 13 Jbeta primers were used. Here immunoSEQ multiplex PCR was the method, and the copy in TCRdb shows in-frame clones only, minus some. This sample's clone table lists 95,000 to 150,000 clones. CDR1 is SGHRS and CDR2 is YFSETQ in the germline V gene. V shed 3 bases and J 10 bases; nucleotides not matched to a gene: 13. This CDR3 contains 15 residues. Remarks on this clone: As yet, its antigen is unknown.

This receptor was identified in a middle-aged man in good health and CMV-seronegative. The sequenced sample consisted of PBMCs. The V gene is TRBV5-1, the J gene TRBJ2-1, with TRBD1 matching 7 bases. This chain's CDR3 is CASSSDQGQLGEQFF. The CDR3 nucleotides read TGCGCCAGCAGCTCAGACCAGGGACAGCTTGGGGAGCAGTTCTTC.